The TCR beta chain under discussion was sequenced for a study of regulatory T cells in long-lasting Graves disease. Researchers made TCR beta libraries by using iRepertoire HTBI primers and running Arm-PCR on CDR3 regions. One entry per CDR3 protein results from TCRdb running MiXCR on the multiplex PCR reads. The sample carries some 350,000 distinct CDR3 sequences, around 15% recorded once. Specified time point: newly diagnosed GD, antithyroid drugs for less than 3 months. The TCR library was made from RNA extracted from PBMCs. This clonotype was recorded many times. These data were also reused for a study on T cells in Graves' hyperthyroidism and ophthalmopathy. This second study says: Peripheral blood also featured most of the thyroid clonotypes expanded above 0.001.

This TCR was recovered from a woman aged 18 to 35 with Graves disease. The sequences come from peripheral blood mononuclear cells (PBMCs), collected at new diagnosis, from a patient treated with antithyroid drugs.

CDR3 residues: CASSEYGGRNTEAFF. The CDR3 nucleotides read TGTGCCAGCAGTGAATATGGGGGGCGGAACACTGAAGCTTTCTTT. V is TRBV6-1 and J is TRBJ1-1; tentative D call: TRBD1 (6 bases). Germline CDR1 is MNHNS and CDR2 is SASEGT. This CDR3 has 15 residues. Between the trimmed V and J ends, which lost 2 bases and 1 base, there was a span of 11 bases.